A single sample is the source of the 6 T cell receptor beta chains below, sequenced in a study of graft-versus-host responses after intestinal transplantation. TCRdb's table, derived via immunoSEQ multiplex PCR, lists solely in-frame clones and lacks some. Of fewer than 25,000 clones in the sample, around 77% were seen once. Graft samples were processed, releasing intraepithelial and lamina propria lymphocytes. Sequenced here: ileum tissue, sampled 12 days after intestinal transplant. These receptor sequences come from a human patient who received an intestinal transplant, so some T cells may come from the graft donor.

The rearrangement links TRBV9 to TRBJ2-2; TRBD2 matches 8 bases. Germline loops: CDR1 SGDLS, CDR2 YYNGEE. This CDR3 comprises 13 residues. The V segment lost 6 bases and the J segment 6 bases; nucleotides outside the gene matches: 4. CDR3 loop: CASTRGGSGELFF. The CDR3 nucleotides read TGTGCCAGCACCCGGGGGGGGTCCGGGGAGCTGTTTTTT. Combining the CDR3 with reference TRBV9 and TRBJ2-2 gives the whole variable domain DSGVTQTPKHLITATGQRVTLRCSPRSGDLSVYWYQQSLDQGLQFLIQYYNGEERAKGNILERFSAQQFPDLHSELNLSSLELGDSALYFCASTRGGSGELFFGEGSRLTVL.

The chain recombines TRBV5-1 with TRBJ2-3, with D perhaps matching TRBD2 (5 bases). The CDR3 runs 18 residues. From germline, CDR1 is SGHRS and CDR2 YFSETQ. The ends were cut back, 1 base at V and 4 bases at J, with 22 bases in the middle. CDR3 sequence reads: CASSLPSQAELGADTQYF. The DNA of the CDR3 is TGCGCCAGCAGCTTGCCCTCCCAAGCGGAGCTGGGCGCAGATACGCAGTATTTT.

The rearrangement joins TRBV6-4 to TRBJ2-1; 7 nucleotides line up with TRBD2. The germline gives CDR1 MRHNA, CDR2 SNTAGT. The CDR3 is 16 amino acids. V shed 8 bases and J 0 bases; nucleotides not matched to a gene: 10. The CDR3 loop reads CASRGTGGSSYNEQFF. Written as DNA, the CDR3 is TGTGCCAGCCGGGGGACGGGGGGTAGCTCCTACAATGAGCAGTTCTTC.

The chain is built from TRBV4-1 and TRBJ2-1; 12 positions agree with TRBD2. Germline loops: CDR1 MGHRA, CDR2 YSYEKL. Trimming took 0 bases from V and 7 from J; bases not matched to a gene: 19. CDR3 length equals 21 residues. The CDR3 is CASSQDVHLAGGPGVGNEQFF. The CDR3 DNA is TGCGCCAGCAGCCAAGACGTCCACCTAGCGGGGGGGCCGGGGGTCGGTAATGAGCAGTTCTTC.

The CDR3 DNA follows: TGTGCCAGCGGATACAGGGGGCAGGATGAAGGCTACACCTTC. This gives the protein CASGYRGQDEGYTF. V usage is TRBV6-1 and J usage is TRBJ1-2; 9 positions match TRBD1. The CDR3 is made up of 14 amino acids. Trimming at V came to 8 bases and at J to 8 bases, leaving 12 bases not matched to a gene. The germline CDR1 and CDR2 sequences are MNHNS and SASEGT.

The chain has TRBV7-3 and TRBJ1-1; the D gene is possibly TRBD1 (5 bases). The CDR3 contains 13 residues. CDR1 and CDR2 from the germline V gene are SGHTA and FQGTGA. V lost 2 bases and J 5 bases, leaving 9 bases between the germline ends. Here the CDR3 reads CASSLGGGTEAFF. The DNA of the CDR3 is TGTGCCAGCAGCTTAGGTGGGGGGACTGAAGCTTTCTTT. Variable domain in full (rest from reference TRBV7-3 and TRBJ1-1): GAGVSQTPSNKVTEKGKYVELRCDPISGHTALYWYRQSLGQGPEFLIYFQGTGAADDSGLPNDRFFAVRPEGSVSTLKIQRTERGDSAVYLCASSLGGGTEAFFGQGTRLTVV.